Presented here are 13 T cell receptor beta chains from one specimen sequenced in a study of response to subunit inactivated influenza vaccine. Using its own MiXCR run on the RT-PCR reads, TCRdb lists one record per CDR3 protein. The table has about 500,000 distinct CDR3 sequences, about 15% seen once. Sequences were derived from CD4+ T cells sorted from PBMCs, sampled 23 months after vaccination. These receptors all come from a man between 50 and 75 years old who received an inactivated influenza vaccine.

This clonotype appeared a few times. The rearrangement joins TRBV6-1 to TRBJ2-2; 10 bases are shared with TRBD2. CDR3 size: 16 residues. CDR1 and CDR2 (germline): MNHNS, SASEGT. V lost 7 bases and J lost 6; bases outside the gene matches: 11. As DNA, the CDR3 is TGTGCCAGCACCTTAGCGGGGGGAAGGGTCGCCGGGGAGCTGTTTTTT. Encoded protein: CASTLAGGRVAGELFF.

This clonotype was seen a few times. The chain is built from TRBV20-1 and TRBJ1-2; 11 bases are shared with TRBD1. The CDR3 loop spans 16 amino acids. V trimming: 3 bases; J trimming: 8 bases; junction bases outside the gene matches: 14. CDR1 is DFQATT and CDR2 is SNEGSKA in the germline V gene (reference sequence). CDR3 amino acids: CSARGGTGGLNIGYTF. For the CDR3, the DNA is TGCAGTGCTAGGGGAGGGACAGGGGGTTTGAACATAGGCTACACCTTC.

The gene calls are TRBV11-2 and TRBJ1-2; D remains ambiguous. Trimming took off 1 base at V and 4 bases at J, with 28 bases between the two ends. Per germline, CDR1 SGHAT and CDR2 FQNNGV. CDR3 length: 20 amino acids. The CDR3 DNA is TGTGCCAGCAGCTTAGTGTGCTTAGTGTTTTTTGTTGGAGGCCCCTATGGCTACACCTTC. It is translated as CASSLVCLVFFVGGPYGYTF.

The rearrangement uses TRBV27 and TRBJ2-1; TRBD2 might be the D (5 bases). The germline gives CDR1 MNHEY, CDR2 SMNVEV (reference sequence). Between the trimmed V and J ends, which lost 7 bases and 9 bases, there was a span of 16 bases. The CDR3 is made up of 13 amino acids. The DNA of the CDR3 is TGTGCCAGCACATCATTCCCCGCGGGTGAGCAGTTCTTC. Translation: CASTSFPAGEQFF.

The rearrangement uses TRBV11-2 and TRBJ1-2; 8 nucleotides line up with TRBD1. Germline values: CDR1 SGHAT, CDR2 FQNNGV. V gave up 5 bases and J gave up 8 bases; unmatched junction bases: 7. The CDR3 is made up of 13 amino acids. CDR3 region: CASSVTGDVGYTF. The CDR3 region has the DNA TGTGCCAGCAGCGTGACAGGGGACGTGGGCTACACCTTC.

Only a few counts were recorded for this clonotype. V is TRBV7-8 and J is TRBJ2-1; D possibly matches TRBD1 or TRBD2 (5 bases each). Germline CDR1 is SGHVS and CDR2 is FQNEAQ. Trimming left V 1 base short and J 6 bases short, with 13 bases between. The CDR3 consists of 15 residues. CDR3 in amino acids: CASSLDRAGTNEQFF. In DNA, the CDR3 is TGTGCCAGCAGCTTAGATAGGGCAGGGACCAATGAGCAGTTCTTC.

This clonotype was seen at least ten times. The chain is built from TRBV4-2 and TRBJ1-2; TRBD1 aligns across 9 bases. The CDR3 loop spans 13 amino acids. Germline CDR1 LGHNA, CDR2 YNFKEQ. The V gene end was trimmed by 8 bases and the J gene end by 4 bases; junction bases not matched to a gene: 5. CDR3 bases: TGTGCCAGCGGGCAACAGGGGGCCTATGGCTACACCTTC. It yields the protein CASGQQGAYGYTF.

This sequence joins TRBV20-1 and TRBJ2-4; D is ambiguous. The CDR3 length is 13 residues. From germline, CDR1 is DFQATT and CDR2 SNEGSKA (reference sequence). The V end was cut by 4 bases, the J end by 5 bases, with 12 bases between. The CDR3 loop reads CSATLDEENIQYF. For the CDR3, the DNA is TGCAGTGCTACTCTGGACGAGGAAAACATTCAGTACTTC.

The chain is built from TRBV6-5 and TRBJ2-4; D is unclear. V gave up 2 bases and J gave up 3 bases, with 14 bases separating them. The CDR3 runs 16 residues. Germline V gene lookup returns CDR1 MNHEY and CDR2 SVGAGI. The CDR3 coding sequence is TGTGCCAGCAGTTACGACGGCAGCTGGGGCAAAAACATTCAGTACTTC. Its translation is CASSYDGSWGKNIQYF.

This clonotype has only a few counts. The chain has TRBV6-2 or TRBV6-3 and TRBJ2-7; D perhaps matches TRBD1 (5 bases). The CDR3 spans 11 residues. The germline V gene encodes CDR1 MNHEY and CDR2 SVGEGT. Deletions cut 10 bases from V and 3 bases from J, with 10 bases between. CDR3 region: CATAGYYEQYF. DNA of the CDR3: TGTGCCACCGCAGGGTACTACGAGCAGTACTTC.

This clonotype was seen more than once but under ten times. The CDR3 reads CASSQDPLSYQETQYF. The CDR3 region has the DNA TGCGCCAGCAGCCAAGATCCCCTATCGTACCAAGAGACCCAGTACTTC. The gene calls are TRBV4-3 and TRBJ2-5; no clear D. The CDR3 is 16 amino acids. Trimming cost V 0 bases and J 0 bases, with 11 bases left between them. Germline CDR1 LGHNA, CDR2 YSLEER.

This clonotype was picked up a small number of times. The chain has TRBV11-2 and TRBJ2-5, with TRBD1 as a possible D gene (7 bases). There are 15 residues in the CDR3. Germline V gene lookup returns CDR1 SGHAT and CDR2 FQNNGV. Trimming left V 4 bases short and J 7 bases short, with 19 bases between. The CDR3 protein is CASSSAGQSGGTQYF. The CDR3 nucleotides read TGTGCCAGCAGCTCGGCGGGACAGTCAGGGGGGACCCAGTACTTC. Drawing the rest from reference TRBV11-2 and TRBJ2-5, the complete variable domain is EAGVAQSPRYKIIEKRQSVAFWCNPISGHATLYWYQQILGQGPKLLIQFQNNGVVDDSQLPKDRFSAERLKGVDSTLKIQPAKLEDSAVYLCASSSAGQSGGTQYFGPGTRLLVL.

V gene TRBV7-2 combines with J gene TRBJ1-3; D gene ambiguous. V was trimmed by 5 bases and J by 5 bases, leaving 10 bases between them. This CDR3 is 13 amino acids long. Germline V gene data show CDR1 as SGHTA and CDR2 as FQGNSA. The CDR3 nucleotides read TGTGCCAGCAGCACACGGACGAGAAACACCATATATTTT. It codes for CASSTRTRNTIYF.